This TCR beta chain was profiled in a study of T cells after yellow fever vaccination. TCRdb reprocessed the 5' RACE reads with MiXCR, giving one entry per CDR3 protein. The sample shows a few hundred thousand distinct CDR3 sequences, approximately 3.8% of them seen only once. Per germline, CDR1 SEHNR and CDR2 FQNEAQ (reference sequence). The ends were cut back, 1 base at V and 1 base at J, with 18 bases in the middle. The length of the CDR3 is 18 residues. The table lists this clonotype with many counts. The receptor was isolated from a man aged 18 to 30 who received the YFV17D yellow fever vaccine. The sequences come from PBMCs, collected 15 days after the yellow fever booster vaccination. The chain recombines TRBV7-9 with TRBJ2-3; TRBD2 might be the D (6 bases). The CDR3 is CASSLGSLGGVGTDTQYF. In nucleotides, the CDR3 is TGTGCCAGCAGCTTAGGGTCGCTTGGAGGGGTGGGCACAGATACGCAGTATTTT.